The rows below give T cell receptor beta chains drawn from one sample of a study of cytotoxic CD8 clonotypes in ibrutinib-treated CLL. Generated by immunoSEQ multiplex PCR, the TCRdb table keeps only in-frame clones and is missing some. The repertoire includes some 200,000 clones, about 72% of them detected once, and over 10% sits in the top ten. This specimen was PBMCs, taken after 24 months of ibrutinib treatment. The receptors were sampled from a human donor with chronic lymphocytic leukemia. CDR3s include the opening cysteine and the closing phenylalanine or tryptophan. D genes are given only for firm matches. Part of the rows lack a size; the others show once, few, many or a class for expanded clones.

size	V	D	J	CDR3	DNA
.	TRBV7-8	.	TRBJ2-7	CASSSYPKSSYEQYF	TGTGCCAGCAGCTCCTACCCGAAGAGCTCCTACGAGCAGTACTTC
.	TRBV5-4	TRBD2	TRBJ2-3	CASTRGTSGRMSTDTQYF	TGTGCCAGCACTCGGGGGACTAGCGGGAGGATGAGCACAGATACGCAGTATTTT
.	TRBV9	.	TRBJ2-1	CASSVGAPDGNEQFF	TGTGCCAGCAGCGTAGGAGCACCCGACGGCAATGAGCAGTTCTTC
.	TRBV5-1	TRBD2	TRBJ2-3	CASSLVPLAGGLTDTQYF	TGCGCCAGCAGCTTGGTACCCCTAGCGGGAGGGCTTACAGATACGCAGTATTTT
few	TRBV4-2	.	TRBJ2-3	CASSQDFDRDTQYF	TGTGCCAGCAGCCAAGATTTCGACCGGGATACGCAGTATTTT
once	TRBV27	.	TRBJ2-7	CASRYAGTYDYEQYF	TGTGCCAGCAGGTACGCCGGGACATACGACTACGAGCAGTACTTC
.	TRBV28	.	TRBJ2-7	CASSWVNEQYF	TGTGCCAGCAGCTGGGTCAACGAGCAGTACTTC
.	TRBV11-3	TRBD2	TRBJ2-5	CASSIGLAGVGETQYF	TGTGCCAGCAGCATCGGACTAGCGGGAGTTGGAGAGACCCAGTACTTC
.	TRBV5-5	TRBD1	TRBJ1-1	CASDLWGQGTEAFF	TGTGCCAGCGATTTATGGGGACAGGGAACTGAAGCTTTCTTT
.	TRBV29-1	TRBD2	TRBJ2-3	CSVLLAGTDTQYF	TGCAGCGTATTACTAGCGGGCACAGATACGCAGTATTTT
.	TRBV6-1	.	TRBJ2-7	CASSGTGTHYEQYF	TGTGCCAGCAGTGGAACCGGGACTCACTACGAGCAGTACTTC
few	TRBV28	TRBD1	TRBJ1-4	CASTRQGVGEKLFF	TGTGCCAGCACTCGACAGGGGGTTGGTGAAAAACTGTTTTTT
few	TRBV19	TRBD2	TRBJ2-7	CASSILAGNLYEQYF	TGTGCCAGTAGCATACTAGCGGGAAATCTTTACGAGCAGTACTTC
.	TRBV15	.	TRBJ1-2	CATSSGTATYGYTF	TGTGCCACCAGCAGTGGAACAGCCACCTATGGCTACACCTTC
.	TRBV7-9	.	TRBJ2-1	CASSSRPSVAHNEQFF	TGTGCCAGCAGCTCCCGACCTAGCGTCGCACACAATGAGCAGTTCTTC
few	TRBV30	.	TRBJ2-2	CASDPDSSNTGELFF	TGTGCCTCCGATCCCGACAGTTCGAACACCGGGGAGCTGTTTTTT
.	TRBV4-3	.	TRBJ1-2	CASSQGRGGYGYTF	TGCGCCAGCAGCCAAGGTCGTGGGGGATACGGCTACACCTTC
.	TRBV18	.	TRBJ2-5	CASSPNRLGETQYF	TGTGCCAGCTCACCGAACCGTTTGGGGGAGACCCAGTACTTC
.	TRBV19	.	TRBJ1-2	CASRTLPEATGGYTF	TGTGCCAGTAGAACCCTGCCGGAGGCCACGGGGGGCTACACCTTC
few	TRBV6-5	.	TRBJ1-1	CASSYGSGGTEAFF	TGTGCCAGCAGTTACGGGTCAGGAGGCACTGAAGCTTTCTTT
few	TRBV4-3	TRBD1	TRBJ2-1	CASSQEVQGVYNEQFF	TGCGCCAGCAGCCAAGAGGTTCAGGGGGTTTACAATGAGCAGTTCTTC
.	TRBV5-1	.	TRBJ2-7	CASSRTLGAQGSYEQYF	TGCGCCAGCAGTCGGACCCTGGGGGCCCAAGGGTCTTACGAGCAGTACTTC
.	TRBV7-9	.	TRBJ2-5	CASRPPGVEETQYF	TGTGCCAGCCGACCGCCCGGGGTTGAGGAGACCCAGTACTTC
.	TRBV11-2	TRBD2	TRBJ2-5	CASSKGTSGAQETQYF	TGTGCCAGCAGCAAAGGGACTAGCGGAGCACAAGAGACCCAGTACTTC
.	TRBV7-2	TRBD1	TRBJ1-5	CASSKAGQGFPQHF	TGTGCCAGCAGCAAGGCGGGACAGGGGTTTCCCCAGCATTTT
.	TRBV30	.	TRBJ2-6	CAWLPLGSGVAYSGANVLTF	TGTGCCTGGCTGCCCCTGGGGAGTGGGGTCGCGTACTCTGGGGCCAACGTCCTGACTTTC
.	TRBV7-7	.	TRBJ2-2	CASSLLRNTGELFF	TGTGCCAGCAGCTTATTACGAAACACCGGGGAGCTGTTTTTT
.	TRBV28	.	TRBJ2-1	CASSLMWNEQFF	TGTGCCAGCAGTCTCATGTGGAATGAGCAGTTCTTC
.	TRBV2	.	TRBJ1-2	CASGRQNGYTF	TGTGCCAGCGGCAGACAGAATGGCTACACCTTC
.	TRBV19	TRBD2	TRBJ2-7	CASRTAGGDYEQYF	TGTGCCAGTAGAACAGCGGGAGGGGACTACGAGCAGTACTTC
.	TRBV4-2	.	TRBJ2-5	CASSQEGNSQETQYF	TGTGCCAGCAGCCAAGAGGGGAACTCCCAAGAGACCCAGTACTTC
once	TRBV23-1	TRBD2	TRBJ2-1	CASSQGTSSYNEQFF	TGCGCCAGCAGTCAGGGGACTAGCTCCTACAATGAGCAGTTCTTC
.	TRBV9	.	TRBJ1-2	CASSGGEPTPTGGYGYTF	TGTGCCAGCAGCGGCGGAGAGCCTACCCCGACAGGAGGCTATGGCTACACCTTC
.	TRBV7-2	.	TRBJ2-7	CASTIQPGYEQYF	TGTGCCAGCACCATACAACCGGGATACGAGCAGTACTTC
.	TRBV7-6	.	TRBJ2-2	CASSLGVIGRDDGELFF	TGTGCCAGCAGCTTAGGAGTGATAGGCAGGGATGACGGGGAGCTGTTTTTT
few	TRBV10-1	TRBD2	TRBJ2-2	CASRASGSGELFF	TGCGCCAGCAGGGCTAGCGGGAGCGGGGAGCTGTTTTTT
.	TRBV11-2	.	TRBJ1-2	CASSLVFGFGRYGYTF	TGTGCCAGCAGCTTAGTTTTTGGTTTCGGCCGATATGGCTACACCTTC
.	TRBV25-1	.	TRBJ1-3	CASAYYSTSGNTIYF	TGTGCCAGCGCATACTATTCGACGTCTGGAAACACCATATATTTT
once	TRBV25-1	.	TRBJ2-1	CASSDLVFQFF	TGTGCCAGCAGTGATTTAGTATTTCAGTTCTTC
.	TRBV5-4	.	TRBJ1-4	CASSFQEEKLFF	TGTGCCAGCAGCTTTCAAGAAGAAAAACTGTTTTTT
once	TRBV4-2	TRBD2	TRBJ2-1	CASSQEGLATSYNEQFF	TGTGCCAGCAGCCAGGAGGGACTAGCTACCTCCTACAATGAGCAGTTCTTC
.	TRBV4-3	.	TRBJ2-1	CASSPGVPYNEQFF	TGCGCCAGCAGCCCCGGGGTACCCTACAATGAGCAGTTCTTC
.	TRBV4-3	TRBD2	TRBJ2-7	CASSRSGTAEQYF	TGCGCCAGCAGCCGTAGCGGGACTGCGGAGCAGTACTTC
.	TRBV27	TRBD2	TRBJ2-1	CASTRLAESSYNEQFF	TGTGCCAGCACAAGACTAGCGGAGAGCTCCTACAATGAGCAGTTCTTC
.	TRBV6-5	.	TRBJ1-4	CASSPNPGLNEKLFF	TGTGCCAGCAGTCCTAACCCGGGACTAAATGAAAAACTGTTTTTT
.	TRBV5-1	TRBD1	TRBJ2-3	CASSLTGALVEDTQYF	TGCGCCAGCAGCTTAACAGGGGCCCTCGTCGAAGATACGCAGTATTTT